The 9 T cell receptor beta chains below all came from one sample that was sequenced in a study of blood T cell repertoires in COVID-19 (dated by TCRdb to between 2020 and 2021). The library was produced with the immunoSEQ multiplex PCR assay. TCRdb mirrors the immuneACCESS table, restricted to in-frame sequences. Some clones are absent from its copies; in checked studies, under half trace to an unresolved V gene, and the reason for the others is unknown. The sample table lists about 430,000 clones, 88% of them with a count of one. The ten largest clones capture 0.9% to 1% of the sample. The sequencing input was PBMCs or T cells enriched from blood (not recorded which). The receptors come from a woman younger than 45 with acute COVID-19.

J is TRBJ1-1 and V is TRBV19; no reliable D call. There are 14 residues in the CDR3. V lost 10 bases, J lost 0 bases, and 15 bases lay in between. CDR1 and CDR2 from the germline V gene are LNHDA and SQIVND (reference sequence). The CDR3 coding sequence is TGTGCCACTAATAGAGGCACCATGAACACTGAAGCTTTCTTT. It is translated as CATNRGTMNTEAFF.

The chain links TRBV6-5 to TRBJ1-1, with D unresolved. The germline CDR1 and CDR2 sequences are MNHEY and SVGAGI. V was pared by 6 bases and J by 6 bases, with 17 bases between. This CDR3 region has 14 residues. The CDR3 spells CASRSAEGASEAFF. The CDR3 DNA sequence: TGTGCCAGCAGATCGGCGGAGGGCGCGTCTGAAGCTTTCTTT.

The chain carries TRBV19 and TRBJ1-1; 11 bases map to TRBD1. Germline lookup yields CDR1 LNHDA and CDR2 SQIVND (reference sequence). Trimming took 3 bases from V and 11 from J; bases not matched to a gene: 5. The CDR3 is made up of 13 amino acids. The CDR3 loop reads CASSIRDRGNAFF. The CDR3 coding sequence is TGTGCCAGTAGTATCCGGGACAGGGGGAATGCTTTCTTT.

The chain has TRBV2 and TRBJ2-1; TRBD1 agrees at 8 bases. Germline CDR1 and CDR2: SNHLY and FYNNEI. This CDR3 has 13 amino acids. V shed 5 bases, J shed 9 bases, and the junction held 6 bases outside the gene matches. DNA of the CDR3: TGTGCCAGCAGTAGGACAGGGTTCGGTGAGCAGTTCTTC. This codes for CASSRTGFGEQFF.

V usage is TRBV9 and J usage is TRBJ1-6, with D perhaps matching TRBD1 (5 bases). Deletions cut 5 bases from V and 8 bases from J, with 14 bases between. Germline V gives CDR1 SGDLS, CDR2 YYNGEE. The CDR3 spans 14 residues. The CDR3 spells CASSLDIGHSPLHF. CDR3 DNA: TGTGCCAGCAGTTTGGACATTGGTCATTCACCCCTCCACTTT.

CDR3 protein: CASSRAGNVVYEQYF. The CDR3 DNA is TGTGCCAGCAGCAGGGCAGGGAACGTGGTCTACGAGCAGTACTTC. The chain has TRBV21-1 and TRBJ2-7; the listed D gene, TRBD1, was not tested against the DNA. TRBV21-1 is given as a pseudogene. The CDR3 contains 15 residues.

CDR3 residues: CASSRGPDRELYEQYF. CDR3 DNA: TGCGCCAGCAGCCGCGGGCCCGACAGGGAGCTCTACGAGCAGTACTTC. The gene calls are TRBV4-1 and TRBJ2-7, with 7 bases identical to TRBD1. The CDR3 is 16 amino acids. The trim removed 4 bases at V and 3 bases at J, leaving 12 bases unmatched. CDR1 is MGHRA and CDR2 is YSYEKL in the germline V gene.

The chain joins TRBV9 to TRBJ2-3; 8 nucleotides agree with TRBD2. The J segment lost 3 bases and the V segment lost 0 bases, leaving 6 bases of the junction unmatched. CDR1 SGDLS and CDR2 YYNGEE come from the germline V gene. The CDR3 spans 16 residues. The CDR3 DNA follows: TGTGCCAGCAGCGTAGCGATGCGGGGGGCGACAGATACGCAGTATTTT. As protein: CASSVAMRGATDTQYF.

The chain has TRBV7-2 and TRBJ2-1; TRBD2 aligns across 8 bases. Germline V lookup: CDR1 SGHTA, CDR2 FQGNSA. Germline trimming cut 4 bases from V and 6 bases from J; bases unmatched to any gene: 8. The CDR3 loop spans 15 amino acids. CDR3 residues: CASSYPGTRRNEQFF. The CDR3 nucleotides read TGTGCCAGCAGCTATCCCGGGACTAGACGCAATGAGCAGTTCTTC.